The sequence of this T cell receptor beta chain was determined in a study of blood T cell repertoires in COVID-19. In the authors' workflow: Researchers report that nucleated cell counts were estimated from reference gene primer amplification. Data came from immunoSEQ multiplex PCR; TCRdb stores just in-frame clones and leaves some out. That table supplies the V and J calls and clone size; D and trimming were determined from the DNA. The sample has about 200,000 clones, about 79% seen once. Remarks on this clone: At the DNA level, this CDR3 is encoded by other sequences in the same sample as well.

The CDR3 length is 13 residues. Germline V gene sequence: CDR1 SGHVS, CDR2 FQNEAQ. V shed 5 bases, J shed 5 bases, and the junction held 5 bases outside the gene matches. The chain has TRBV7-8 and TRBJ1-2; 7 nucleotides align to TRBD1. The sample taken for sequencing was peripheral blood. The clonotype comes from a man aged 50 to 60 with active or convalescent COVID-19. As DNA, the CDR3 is TGTGCCAGCAGCAGGGACAGAGCATATGGCTACACCTTC. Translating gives CASSRDRAYGYTF.